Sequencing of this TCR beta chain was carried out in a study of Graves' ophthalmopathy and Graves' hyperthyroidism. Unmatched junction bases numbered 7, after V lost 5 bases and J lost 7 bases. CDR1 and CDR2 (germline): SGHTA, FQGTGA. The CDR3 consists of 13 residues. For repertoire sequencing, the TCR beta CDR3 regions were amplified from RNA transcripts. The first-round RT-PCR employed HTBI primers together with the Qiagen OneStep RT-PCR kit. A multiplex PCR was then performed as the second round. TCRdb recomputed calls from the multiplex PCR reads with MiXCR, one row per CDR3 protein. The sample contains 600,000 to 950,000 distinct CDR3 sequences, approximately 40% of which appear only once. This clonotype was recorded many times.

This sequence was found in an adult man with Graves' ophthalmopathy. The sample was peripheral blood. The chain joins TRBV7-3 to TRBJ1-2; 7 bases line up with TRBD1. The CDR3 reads CASSHTGEGGYTF. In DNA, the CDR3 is TGTGCCAGCAGCCACACAGGGGAAGGTGGCTACACCTTC.